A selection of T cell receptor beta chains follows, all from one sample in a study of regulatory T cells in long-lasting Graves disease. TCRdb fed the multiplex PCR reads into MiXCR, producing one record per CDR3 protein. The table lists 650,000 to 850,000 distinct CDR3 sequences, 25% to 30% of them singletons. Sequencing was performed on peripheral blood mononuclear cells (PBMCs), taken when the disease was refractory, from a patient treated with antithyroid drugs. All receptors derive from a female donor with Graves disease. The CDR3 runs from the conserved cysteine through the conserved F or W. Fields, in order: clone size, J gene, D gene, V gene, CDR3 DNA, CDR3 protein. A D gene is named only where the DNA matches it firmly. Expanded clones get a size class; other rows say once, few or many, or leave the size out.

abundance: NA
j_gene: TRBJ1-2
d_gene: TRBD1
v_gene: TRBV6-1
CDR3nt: TGTGCCAGCAGTATACGACAGGGGATAAATGGCTACACCTTC
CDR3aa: CASSIRQGINGYTF

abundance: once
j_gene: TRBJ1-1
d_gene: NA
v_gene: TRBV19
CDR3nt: TGTGCCAGTAGTAAAAACACATTGAACACTGAAGCTTTCTTT
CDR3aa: CASSKNTLNTEAFF

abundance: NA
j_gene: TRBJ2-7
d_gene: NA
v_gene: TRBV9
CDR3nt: TGTGCCAGCAGCGTAGGGCCAGGGGCAGGGAAGGTCGGCTACGAGCAGTACTTC
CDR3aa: CASSVGPGAGKVGYEQYF

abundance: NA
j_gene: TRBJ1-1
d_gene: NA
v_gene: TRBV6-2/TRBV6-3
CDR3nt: TGTGCCAGCGGTAGGACAGAAGCCACTGAAGCTTTCTTT
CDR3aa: CASGRTEATEAFF

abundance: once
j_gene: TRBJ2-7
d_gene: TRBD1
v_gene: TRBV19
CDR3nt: TGTGCCAGCAACCAGGGGGTACCCTACGAGCAGTACTTC
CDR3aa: CASNQGVPYEQYF

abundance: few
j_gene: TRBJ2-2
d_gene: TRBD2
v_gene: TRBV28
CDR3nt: TGTGCCAGCAGTCAGCCGGGACTAGCGGGAGGGGGGAACACCGGGGAGCTGTTTTTT
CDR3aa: CASSQPGLAGGGNTGELFF

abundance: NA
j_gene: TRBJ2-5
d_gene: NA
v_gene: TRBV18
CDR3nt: TGTGCCAGCTCACCACCGAACAGCCACCCCCAAGAGACCCAGTACTTC
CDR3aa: CASSPPNSHPQETQYF

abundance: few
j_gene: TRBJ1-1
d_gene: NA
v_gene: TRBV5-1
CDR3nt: TGCGCCAGCAGCTTGGATCCGGGGAACACTGAAGCTTTCTTT
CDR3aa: CASSLDPGNTEAFF

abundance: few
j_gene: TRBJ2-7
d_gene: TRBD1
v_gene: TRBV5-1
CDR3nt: TGCGCCAGCAGCCCACGACAGGGAACCTACGAGCAGTACTTC
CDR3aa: CASSPRQGTYEQYF

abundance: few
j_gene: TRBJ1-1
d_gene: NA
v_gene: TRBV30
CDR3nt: TGTGCCTGGAGTTCGGACGGTGAAGCTTTCTTT
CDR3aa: CAWSSDGEAFF

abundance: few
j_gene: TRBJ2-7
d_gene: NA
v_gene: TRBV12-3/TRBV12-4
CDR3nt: TGTGCCAGCAGTCTAAAACAGGGCGCATCCTACGAGCAGTACTTC
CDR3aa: CASSLKQGASYEQYF

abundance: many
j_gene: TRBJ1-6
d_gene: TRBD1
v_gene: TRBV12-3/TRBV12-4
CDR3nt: TGTGCCAGCAGTAACCGGGACAGGGCAAATTCACCCCTCCACTTT
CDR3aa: CASSNRDRANSPLHF

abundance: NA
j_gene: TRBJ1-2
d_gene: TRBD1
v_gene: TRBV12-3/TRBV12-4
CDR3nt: TGTGCCAGCAGTTTAGCTAGGGTGGGACAGCGCTCCTATGGCTACACCTTC
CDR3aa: CASSLARVGQRSYGYTF

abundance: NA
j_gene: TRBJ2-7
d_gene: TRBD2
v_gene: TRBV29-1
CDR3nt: TGCAGCGTGCTAGCGGGAGCAGCCGAGCAGTACTTC
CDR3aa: CSVLAGAAEQYF

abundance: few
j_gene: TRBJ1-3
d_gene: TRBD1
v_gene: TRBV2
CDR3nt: TGTGCCAGCAGGACAGGGGACGGAAACACCATATATTTT
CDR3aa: CASRTGDGNTIYF

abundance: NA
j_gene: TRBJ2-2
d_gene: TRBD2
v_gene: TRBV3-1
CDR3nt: TGTGCCAGCAGCCAAGATGTCGGGACTAGCGGGGACAACACCGGGGAGCTGTTTTTT
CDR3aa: CASSQDVGTSGDNTGELFF

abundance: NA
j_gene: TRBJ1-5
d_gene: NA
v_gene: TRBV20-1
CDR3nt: TGCAGTGCTAGAGAGGAGAATTTTAGCAATCAGCCCCAGCATTTT
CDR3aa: CSAREENFSNQPQHF

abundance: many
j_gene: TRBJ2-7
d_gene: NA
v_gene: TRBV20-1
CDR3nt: TGCAGTGCTACCGTTGGGACCTCCATTCGGTACGAGCAGTACTTC
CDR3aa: CSATVGTSIRYEQYF

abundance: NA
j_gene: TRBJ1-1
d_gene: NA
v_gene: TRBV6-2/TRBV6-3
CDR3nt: TGTGCCAGCAGTCCCATGGACAGTGAAGCTTTCTTT
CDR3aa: CASSPMDSEAFF

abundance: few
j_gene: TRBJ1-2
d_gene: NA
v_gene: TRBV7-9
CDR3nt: TGTGCCAGCAGCTTACAACCGGATGGCTACACCTTC
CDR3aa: CASSLQPDGYTF

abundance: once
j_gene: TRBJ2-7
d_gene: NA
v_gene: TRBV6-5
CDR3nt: TGTGCCAGCAGTTACTCATACACTAACGAGCAGTACTTC
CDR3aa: CASSYSYTNEQYF

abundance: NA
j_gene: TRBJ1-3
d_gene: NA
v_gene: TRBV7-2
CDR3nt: TGTGCCAGCCCCTCCGGAAAGGACACCATATATTTT
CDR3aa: CASPSGKDTIYF

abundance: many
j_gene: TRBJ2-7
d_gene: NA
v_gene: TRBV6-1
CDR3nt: TGTGCCAGCAGTCCCGGGGGCGGGAACTACGAGCAGTACTTC
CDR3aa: CASSPGGGNYEQYF